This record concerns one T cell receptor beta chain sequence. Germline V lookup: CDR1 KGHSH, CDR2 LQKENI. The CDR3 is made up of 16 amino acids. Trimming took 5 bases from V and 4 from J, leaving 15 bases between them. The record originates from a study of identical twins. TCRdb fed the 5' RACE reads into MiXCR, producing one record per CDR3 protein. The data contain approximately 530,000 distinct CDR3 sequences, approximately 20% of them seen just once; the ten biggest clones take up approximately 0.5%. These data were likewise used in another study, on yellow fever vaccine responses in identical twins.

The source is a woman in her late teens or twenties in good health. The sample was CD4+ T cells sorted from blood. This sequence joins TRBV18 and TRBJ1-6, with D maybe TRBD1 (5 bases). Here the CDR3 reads CASSFSNDRYNSPLHF. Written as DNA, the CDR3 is TGTGCCAGCTCATTCTCAAACGACAGATATAATTCACCCCTCCACTTT.